A single T cell receptor beta chain is shown here with its context. The sample belongs to a study of cytomegalovirus exposure and HLA in healthy donors. Background on the study: As an earlier analysis found, about 200 million T cells yielded about 120 million unique TCR beta sequences.

PCR employed 60 Vbeta and 13 Jbeta primers. Only in-frame clones appear in the TCRdb table, and some are missing; sequencing was by immunoSEQ multiplex PCR. Here the sample table reports roughly 120,000 clones. The sequenced sample was PBMCs. The TCR sequence derives from a man between 18 and 35 years old in good health and CMV-seronegative.

The CDR3 DNA is TGTGCCAGCAGCGAGACAGGGGGCCAAATCTATGGCTACACCTTC. Residues: CASSETGGQIYGYTF. The V and J genes are TRBV5-5 and TRBJ1-2, with 10 bases matching TRBD1. With 4 bases clipped from V and 4 bases from J, the junction kept 7 bases outside the gene matches. The CDR3 is made up of 15 amino acids. Germline V gene data show CDR1 as SGHKS and CDR2 as YYEKEE (reference sequence).